This T cell receptor beta chain was recovered during a study of CD8+CD57+ T cells in acquired aplastic anemia. There are many counts of this clonotype. The antigen remains unidentified. Whoever was chosen for sequencing had shown CD8+CD57+ cell expansion by flow cytometry. Overall study results and limits: The CD8+ Simpson's diversity of patients and controls was not significantly different. Found in both controls and patients were around 29 CD8+ CDR3 sequences.

TCR beta VDJ and CDR3 were profiled, and genomic DNA was the template. Via MiXCR, TCRdb re-called the reads, giving one row per CDR3 protein. Among roughly 180,000 distinct CDR3 sequences listed, 45% to 60% were seen once. This clonotype originated in a human donor with aplastic anemia. Sequenced sample: sorted CD4+, CD8+, or CD8+CD57+ T cells (not recorded which) from PBMCs.

CDR3 region: CASRPGPTYEQYF. The CDR3 DNA reads as TGTGCCAGCCGGCCGGGACCAACCTACGAGCAGTACTTC. The V and J genes are TRBV7-2 and TRBJ2-7; D might be TRBD1 or TRBD2, each matching 5 bases. The V gene's germline CDR1 is SGHTA and CDR2 FQGNSA. This CDR3 has 13 amino acids. V was shortened by 8 bases and J by 2 bases, with 13 bases between the two germline ends.